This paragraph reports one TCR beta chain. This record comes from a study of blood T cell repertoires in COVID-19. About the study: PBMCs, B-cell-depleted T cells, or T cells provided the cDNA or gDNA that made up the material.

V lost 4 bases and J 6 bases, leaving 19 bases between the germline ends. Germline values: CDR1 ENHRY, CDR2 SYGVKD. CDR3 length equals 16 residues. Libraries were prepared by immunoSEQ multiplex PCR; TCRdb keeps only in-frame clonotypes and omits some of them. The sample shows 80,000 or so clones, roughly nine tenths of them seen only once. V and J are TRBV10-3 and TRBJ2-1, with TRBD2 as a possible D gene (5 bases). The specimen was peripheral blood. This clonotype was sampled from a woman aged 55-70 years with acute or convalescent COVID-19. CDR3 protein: CAISVGSEGTFNEQFF. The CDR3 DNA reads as TGTGCCATCAGTGTGGGTAGCGAGGGTACATTCAATGAGCAGTTCTTC.